The entry that follows covers one T cell receptor (beta chain) sequence. The data stem from a study of T cell changes during pregnancy in multiple sclerosis. Germline lookup yields CDR1 SGDLS and CDR2 YYNGEE. V was cut by 3 bases and J by 2 bases, with 15 bases left in between. The CDR3 has 15 residues. Profiling relied on immunoSEQ multiplex PCR, and the TCRdb table lists in-frame clones only, not all of them. Altogether some 29,000 clones are present, about 91% being singletons, with the ten largest covering around 8.2%. The sequenced sample was CD8+ T cells from peripheral blood mononuclear cells, obtained before pregnancy. The V gene is TRBV9, the J gene TRBJ2-7, with D unclear. This clonotype was obtained from a female donor with multiple sclerosis, enrolled in a pregnancy study. The chain's CDR3 is CASSEMETHTYEQYF. The CDR3 nucleotides read TGTGCCAGCAGCGAGATGGAGACCCATACCTACGAGCAGTACTTC.